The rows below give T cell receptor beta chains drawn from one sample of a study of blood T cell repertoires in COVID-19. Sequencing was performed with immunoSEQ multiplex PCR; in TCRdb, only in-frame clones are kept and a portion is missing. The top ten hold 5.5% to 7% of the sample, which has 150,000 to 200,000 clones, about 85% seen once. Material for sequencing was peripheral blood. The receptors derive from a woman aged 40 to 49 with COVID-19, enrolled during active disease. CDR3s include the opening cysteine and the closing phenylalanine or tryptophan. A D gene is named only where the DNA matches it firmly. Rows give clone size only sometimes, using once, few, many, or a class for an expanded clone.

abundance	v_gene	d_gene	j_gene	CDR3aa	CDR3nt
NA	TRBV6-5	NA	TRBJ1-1	CASSSQGDLEAFF	TGTGCCAGCAGTTCACAGGGCGATCTAGAAGCTTTCTTT
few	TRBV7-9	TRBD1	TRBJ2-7	CAIRTGNEQYF	TGTGCCATAAGGACAGGGAACGAGCAGTACTTC
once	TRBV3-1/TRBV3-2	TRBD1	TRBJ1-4	CASSWPGQGTEKLFF	TGTGCCAGCAGCTGGCCGGGACAGGGGACGGAAAAACTGTTTTTT
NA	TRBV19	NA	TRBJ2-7	CASSTVQGGEQYF	TGTGCCAGTAGTACCGTACAGGGCGGCGAGCAGTACTTC
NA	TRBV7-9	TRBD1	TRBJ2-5	CASSPRGTSQETQYF	TGTGCCAGCAGCCCCAGGGGGACCTCCCAAGAGACCCAGTACTTC
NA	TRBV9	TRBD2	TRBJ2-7	CASSPWTSGAYEQYF	TGTGCCAGCAGCCCTTGGACTAGCGGGGCTTACGAGCAGTACTTC
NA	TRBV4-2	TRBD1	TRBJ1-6	CASSFRDRDDSPLHF	TGTGCCAGCAGCTTTCGGGACAGGGACGATTCACCCCTCCACTTT
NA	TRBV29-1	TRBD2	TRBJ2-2	CSVGLVGTGELFF	TGCAGCGTAGGACTAGTAGGAACCGGGGAGCTGTTTTTT
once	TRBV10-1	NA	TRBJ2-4	CAYLAGVDIQYF	TGCGCCTACCTAGCAGGGGTGGACATTCAGTACTTC
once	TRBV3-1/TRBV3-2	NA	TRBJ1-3	CASSQDSPYFAPYRRPSGNTIYF	TGTGCCAGCAGCCAAGATAGCCCCTATTTCGCGCCCTATCGGCGGCCCTCTGGAAACACCATATATTTT